In its sample, the clone carrying this TCR beta chain was seen once. Its antigen is still unknown. This sample stems from a study of T cell repertoires in ileal Crohn's disease. General study results and limits: Compared with CD4 T cells, sorted CD8 cells carried more expanded clones.

CDR3 length: 19 residues. The junction had 14 bases not matched to a gene; V was cut back by 3 bases and J by 4 bases. Germline V gene data show CDR1 as WNHNN and CDR2 as SYGVQD (reference sequence). Some clones are missing from TCRdb's copy, which holds only in-frame ones; the method was immunoSEQ multiplex PCR. The sample has some 13,000 clones; roughly three quarters are singletons. This TCR was sampled from an adult with Crohn's disease. Sequencing used ileal tissue. The rearrangement links TRBV10-1 to TRBJ2-7, with 14 bases matching TRBD2. The CDR3 here is CASSDTGTSGGSRPYEQYF. The DNA for the CDR3 is TGCGCCAGCAGTGACACCGGGACTAGCGGGGGATCCCGACCATACGAGCAGTACTTC.